A selection of T cell receptor beta chains follows, all from one sample in a study of blood T cell repertoires in COVID-19. Repertoires were generated with immunoSEQ multiplex PCR, while TCRdb's copy carries only in-frame clones and drops some. This sample has approximately 470,000 clones, with about nine tenths found just once. The sequenced sample consisted of PBMCs or T cells enriched from blood (not recorded which). These TCRs come from a woman aged 18-29 years who had recovered from COVID-19. Each CDR3 is given with its conserved first and last residue. A D gene is named only where the DNA matches it firmly. Some rows mark clone size as missing; the rest say once, few, many or name a class of expanded clone.

clone size	V gene	J gene	D gene	CDR3 DNA	CDR3 protein
.	TRBV7-9	TRBJ2-5	.	TGTGCCAGCAGCTTAGGTTCGGAGACCCAGTACTTC	CASSLGSETQYF
few	TRBV28	TRBJ1-3	.	TGTGCCAGCAGGCCACAGGGTCTGGACACCATATATTTT	CASRPQGLDTIYF
few	TRBV28	TRBJ1-2	.	TGTGCCAGCAGTTCCACTAAGGGAGGGACTGTTAACTATGGCTACACCTTC	CASSSTKGGTVNYGYTF
.	TRBV10-1	TRBJ2-7	.	TGCGCCAGCAGCCCGACAGGTCCCCCTTCGGGCGAGCAGTACTTC	CASSPTGPPSGEQYF
.	TRBV19	TRBJ2-1	.	TGTGCCAGTAGTCACACACAGGGAAAGAGAGGCAATGAGCAGTTCTTC	CASSHTQGKRGNEQFF
.	TRBV5-1	TRBJ2-1	.	TGCGCCAGCAGCTTGGCCGGGGGAAGCTCCTACAATGAGCAGTTCTTC	CASSLAGGSSYNEQFF
few	TRBV3-1/TRBV3-2	TRBJ1-3	.	TGTGCCAGCAGCCACGGGGACTCTGGAAACACCATATATTTT	CASSHGDSGNTIYF
once	TRBV18	TRBJ2-7	TRBD2	TGTGCCAGCTCACCGTCTAGCGGGGAAGGCCAGCAGTACTTC	CASSPSSGEGQQYF
.	TRBV2	TRBJ1-2	.	TGTGCCAGCAGCCCCGGGGGGGGGTACGGCTACACCTTC	CASSPGGGYGYTF
.	TRBV9	TRBJ1-6	.	TGTGCCAGCAGCGTAGAAGGGGGAAATTCACCCCTCCACTTT	CASSVEGGNSPLHF
.	TRBV7-2	TRBJ1-4	.	TGTGCCAGCAGCTTATCATTCTCCCGACTAGGGGAAAAACTGTTTTTT	CASSLSFSRLGEKLFF
.	TRBV12-3/TRBV12-4	TRBJ2-7	.	TGTGCCAGCAGCTATACCTACGAGCAGTACTTC	CASSYTYEQYF
.	TRBV4-1	TRBJ1-6	.	TGCGCCAGCAGCCAGAGTACGAAGGTGAAACGGACTTTCCTTACTTCACCCCTCCACTTT	CASSQSTKVKRTFLTSPLHF
.	TRBV4-1	TRBJ1-2	.	TGCGCCAGCAGCCAAGGGGGGGGGATGCGAGGCTACACCTTC	CASSQGGGMRGYTF
.	TRBV19	TRBJ1-2	TRBD1	TGTGCCACTGATCCGGGACAGGGGATCGCTGGCTACACCTTC	CATDPGQGIAGYTF
.	TRBV2	TRBJ1-2	TRBD1	TGTGCCAGCGGGACGGGACAGGGAGTTTCCTATGGCTACACCTTC	CASGTGQGVSYGYTF
.	TRBV21-1	TRBJ2-5	.	TGTGCCAGCAGCCCCGTAGAGGCTAGCGGGGGGCACCAAGAGACCCAGTACTTC	CASSPVEASGGHQETQYF
.	TRBV5-1	TRBJ1-3	.	TGCGCCAGCAGCTTGAGCGGGACCCTCTCTGGAAACACCATATATTTT	CASSLSGTLSGNTIYF
.	TRBV19	TRBJ1-6	TRBD1	TGTGCCAGTAGTATATTCGCCGGGACAGGACCTTCACCCCTCCACTTT	CASSIFAGTGPSPLHF
.	TRBV5-6	TRBJ2-7	.	TGTGCCAGCAGCTTGCTAGGGGACGAGCAGTACTTC	CASSLLGDEQYF
.	TRBV19	TRBJ2-1	.	TGTGCCAGTAGTATTGGACACTTATACAATGAGCAGTTCTTC	CASSIGHLYNEQFF
.	TRBV12-3/TRBV12-4	TRBJ1-2	.	TGTGCCAGCAGTTTTTCGGTCAGGGCCCCGGGCACCTTC	CASSFSVRAPGTF
.	TRBV6-2/TRBV6-3	TRBJ1-5	.	TGTGCCAGCAGTTACTCGTCCGGGAGCGGCAATCAGCCCCAGCATTTT	CASSYSSGSGNQPQHF
.	TRBV30	TRBJ1-6	.	TGTGCCTGGAGTGTATCCAGGGCCAAAAATTCACCCCTCCACTTT	CAWSVSRAKNSPLHF
.	TRBV6-5	TRBJ2-7	TRBD1	TGTGCCAGCAGCGGACAGGGACAAGGGTCCTACGAGCAGTACTTC	CASSGQGQGSYEQYF
.	TRBV3-1/TRBV3-2	TRBJ1-2	.	TGTGCCAGCAGCCAAGGATCGAGGTACACCTTC	CASSQGSRYTF
.	TRBV10-3	TRBJ1-6	TRBD1	TGTGCCATCAGTGAGGCGGGGACAGCAGTTTCACCCCTCCACTTT	CAISEAGTAVSPLHF
.	TRBV5-5	TRBJ2-7	TRBD2	TGTGCCAGCAGCCCTCGATTAGCGGGGACCTCCTACGAGCAGTACTTC	CASSPRLAGTSYEQYF
.	TRBV2	TRBJ1-2	.	TGTGCCAGCAGTGTCTACAGGGAAGATCATGGCTACACCTTC	CASSVYREDHGYTF
.	TRBV6-5	TRBJ1-1	.	TGTGCCAGCAGTTACCCTAATATACGCACTGAAGCTTTCTTT	CASSYPNIRTEAFF
.	TRBV7-8	TRBJ2-7	.	TGTGCCAGCAGCCGAGAAGGGACTTTCTACGAGCAGTACTTC	CASSREGTFYEQYF
once	TRBV6-5	TRBJ1-1	TRBD1	TGTGCCAGCAGTCGACAGGGCAAAGCTTTCTTT	CASSRQGKAFF
.	TRBV6-6	TRBJ2-7	.	TGTGCCAGCAGTGGGGCCCACGAGCAGTACTTC	CASSGAHEQYF
once	TRBV5-1	TRBJ2-2	.	TGCGCCAGCAGCTGGGCGTTGGAAGCCGGGGAGCTGTTTTTT	CASSWALEAGELFF
.	TRBV2	TRBJ2-1	.	TGTGCCAGCAGCCTTAACGGGAGAAAAGAGGAGCAGTTCTTC	CASSLNGRKEEQFF
.	TRBV12-3/TRBV12-4	TRBJ2-7	TRBD2	TGTGCCAGCAGTACTAGCGGGAAAGGGGAGCAGTACTTC	CASSTSGKGEQYF
.	TRBV15	TRBJ1-2	TRBD1	TGTGCCACCAGCAGAGAGGGGGGACAGGGGGCGATATATGGCGAATATGGCTACACCTTC	CATSREGGQGAIYGEYGYTF
.	TRBV28	TRBJ2-3	.	TGTGCCAGCAGTTTGTCCGTCACAGATACGCAGTATTTT	CASSLSVTDTQYF
few	TRBV4-1	TRBJ2-7	.	TGCGCCAGCAGCCGAGCGACAGCGAACCTTAACTCCTACGAGCAGTACTTC	CASSRATANLNSYEQYF